This T cell receptor (beta chain) was documented in a study of cytomegalovirus exposure and HLA in healthy donors. Points from the study as a whole: Researchers reportedly found TCR beta sequences accurately predicted most subjects' HLA-A and HLA-B alleles. In a later analysis, the majority of CMV-associated beta chains seemingly showed HLA restriction. Later, an analysis showed that TCR beta chains associated with HLA were more clonally expanded than others that were equally common.

Vbeta (60) and Jbeta (13) primers were used in the PCR. In the study's own analysis: Unique TCR beta chains totaled roughly 81 million in a later count, with 8.5 million to 12 million of them shared. Only in-frame clones appear in the TCRdb table, and some are missing; sequencing was by immunoSEQ multiplex PCR. V and J calls and clone size come straight from that table; D and trimming were deduced from the DNA. The sample consists of about 140,000 clones, 78% of them appearing once. J gave up 0 bases and V 6 bases, and 6 bases lay outside the gene matches. Germline V gene sequence: CDR1 MNHNY, CDR2 SVGAGI (reference sequence). This CDR3 has 15 residues. A remark on this clone: Antigen specificity is unknown.

The chain joins TRBV6-6 to TRBJ2-7; 9 nucleotides match TRBD2. Material for sequencing was PBMCs. This TCR came from a male donor in good health and CMV-seronegative. The CDR3 sequence: CASRGTSGLSYEQYF. The CDR3 region has the DNA TGTGCCAGCAGGGGAACTAGCGGGCTCTCCTACGAGCAGTACTTC.